A single sample is the source of the 21 T cell receptor beta chains below, sequenced in a study of T cells in localized non-small cell lung cancer. TCRdb's table, derived via immunoSEQ multiplex PCR, lists solely in-frame clones and lacks some. The repertoire holds 130,000 or so clones, with 89% as singletons. The input for sequencing was peripheral blood, taken before any cancer treatment. All receptors derive from a female donor aged 60 or older with stage I lung adenocarcinoma.

This clone appeared once. The genes are TRBV5-4 and TRBJ2-2; TRBD2 aligns across 7 bases. The germline V gene encodes CDR1 SGHNT and CDR2 YYREEE (reference sequence). The V segment lost 6 bases and the J segment 4 bases; nucleotides outside the gene matches: 6. The CDR3 is 14 residues long. The DNA of the CDR3 is TGTGCCAGCAAACCTCGGGGGGTCACCGGGGAGCTGTTTTTT. Its protein is CASKPRGVTGELFF. The full variable domain, its missing parts supplied by reference TRBV5-4 and TRBJ2-2, is ETGVTQSPTHLIKTRGQQVTLRCSSQSGHNTVSWYQQALGQGPQFIFQYYREEENGRGNFPPRFSGLQFPNYSSELNVNALELDDSALYLCASKPRGVTGELFFGEGSRLTVL.

The chain combines TRBV27 with TRBJ2-7; perhaps TRBD2 as D (6 bases). The V end was cut by 3 bases, the J end by 2 bases, with 8 bases between. In germline, CDR1 is MNHEY, CDR2 SMNVEV (reference sequence). This CDR3 is 13 amino acids long. As DNA, the CDR3 is TGTGCCAGCAGTTTCAGGGAGGCCTACGAGCAGTACTTC. Protein sequence: CASSFREAYEQYF.

The chain couples TRBV18 to TRBJ2-7; the D is unclear. This CDR3 has 14 residues. In germline, CDR1 is KGHSH, CDR2 LQKENI. The V end was cut by 1 base, the J end by 6 bases, with 13 bases between. For the CDR3, the DNA is TGTGCCAGCTCACCACGCTCTGCAATAGGCGAGCAGTACTTC. This translates into CASSPRSAIGEQYF.

The genes are TRBV15 and TRBJ2-2; maybe TRBD2 (8 bases). Germline-derived CDR1 and CDR2 are LNHNV and YYDKDF (reference sequence). CDR3 length: 17 residues. The germline V and J ends were trimmed by 4 bases and 3 bases, with 18 bases remaining between them. CDR3 in amino acids: CATSTPNRGLDTGELFF. DNA of the CDR3: TGTGCCACCAGCACTCCAAACAGGGGACTAGACACCGGGGAGCTGTTTTTT. Full variable domain (remainder filled in from reference TRBV15 and TRBJ2-2): DAMVIQNPRYQVTQFGKPVTLSCSQTLNHNVMYWYQQKSSQAPKLLFHYYDKDFNNEADTPDNFQSRRPNTSFCFLDIRSPGLGDTAMYLCATSTPNRGLDTGELFFGEGSRLTVL.

The V call is TRBV5-1, the J call TRBJ1-1; D remains ambiguous. Between the trimmed V and J ends, which lost 2 bases and 5 bases, there was a span of 13 bases. The CDR3 has 14 residues. Germline CDR1 is SGHRS and CDR2 is YFSETQ. The CDR3 here is CASSFDRVGTEAFF. The CDR3 DNA is TGCGCCAGCAGCTTTGATAGGGTCGGAACTGAAGCTTTCTTT.

With regard to this clone: The same CDR3 can be traced to other DNA sequences in this sample. This chain's CDR3 is CASSPRSPLYNEQFF. The CDR3 DNA reads as TGTGCCAGCAGCCCCCGGAGCCCCCTTTACAATGAGCAGTTCTTC. The V call is TRBV5-6, the J call TRBJ2-1; D is ambiguous. The CDR3 consists of 15 residues. The ends were cut back, 4 bases at V and 4 bases at J, with 15 bases in the middle. CDR1 SGHDT and CDR2 YYEEEE come from the germline V gene.

This sequence joins TRBV4-1 and TRBJ2-4; TRBD1 matches at 7 bases. Germline V gives CDR1 MGHRA, CDR2 YSYEKL. The V and J ends lost 6 bases and 1 base, in that order; junction bases with no gene match: 6. This CDR3 comprises 15 residues. CDR3 sequence (DNA): TGCGCCAGCAGGGTGACAGGGACCGCCAAAAACATTCAGTACTTC. Translation: CASRVTGTAKNIQYF.

The CDR3 loop reads CASSGGEKLFF. CDR3 nucleotides: TGTGCCAGCAGTGGAGGGGAAAAACTGTTTTTT. The chain has TRBV6-5 and TRBJ1-4; no clear D gene. Germline V gene sequence: CDR1 MNHEY, CDR2 SVGAGI. The length of the CDR3 is 11 residues. V was shortened by 5 bases and J by 8 bases, with 6 bases between the two germline ends.

The V call is TRBV14, the J call TRBJ1-4; 9 bases agree with TRBD1. The CDR3 runs 17 residues. Germline CDR1 SGHDN, CDR2 FVKESK. The V and J ends lost 4 bases and 5 bases, in that order; junction bases with no gene match: 11. CDR3 sequence reads: CASSRQRTGGLNEKLFF. The DNA for the CDR3 is TGTGCCAGCAGCCGTCAAAGAACAGGGGGCCTCAATGAAAAACTGTTTTTT.

The chain uses TRBV4-2 and TRBJ2-7, with D perhaps matching TRBD2 (6 bases). Germline values: CDR1 LGHNA, CDR2 YNFKEQ. This CDR3 comprises 16 residues. V lost 4 bases, J lost 4 bases, and 20 bases lay in between. The CDR3 sequence is CASSPPGWGDLYEQYF. The CDR3 DNA reads TGTGCCAGCAGCCCCCCTGGATGGGGGGACCTTTACGAGCAGTACTTC.

This sequence joins TRBV28 and TRBJ2-1; 8 nucleotides align to TRBD2. Germline V CDR1 and CDR2: MDHEN, SYDVKM. Losses at the gene ends were 7 bases for V and 6 bases for J; bases not matched to a gene: 5. The CDR3 totals 13 residues. CDR3 DNA sequence: TGTGCCAGCAACCCACGGGGGGGCAATGAGCAGTTCTTC. Protein sequence: CASNPRGGNEQFF.

V and J are TRBV5-1 and TRBJ1-6; no clear D. Between the trimmed V and J ends, which lost 8 bases and 5 bases, there was a span of 14 bases. CDR1 and CDR2 from the germline V gene are SGHRS and YFSETQ. The CDR3 contains 14 residues. The CDR3 DNA sequence: TGCGCCAGTCGGTTTGGGCAGGATAATTCACCCCTCCACTTT. Translated: CASRFGQDNSPLHF.

The V call is TRBV7-9, the J call TRBJ2-1, with no clear D. The CDR3 extends over 11 amino acids. Germline values: CDR1 SEHNR, CDR2 FQNEAQ (reference sequence). V lost 9 bases to trimming and J lost 7 bases, with 10 bases between them. The DNA of the CDR3 is TGTGCCAGTTCCCCCCCGAATGAGCAGTTCTTC. This translates into CASSPPNEQFF.

This chain uses TRBV7-2 with TRBJ2-7; no definite D call. CDR1 is SGHTA and CDR2 is FQGNSA in the germline V gene. The V and J ends lost 5 bases and 0 bases respectively, with 5 bases between them. There are 12 residues in the CDR3. The CDR3 nucleotides are TGTGCCAGCAGCACAAGCTCCTACGAGCAGTACTTC. This sequence encodes CASSTSSYEQYF. Supplemented by reference TRBV7-2 and TRBJ2-7, the full variable domain reads GAGVSQSPSNKVTEKGKDVELRCDPISGHTALYWYRQSLGQGLEFLIYFQGNSAPDKSGLPSDRFSAERTGGSVSTLTIQRTQQEDSAVYLCASSTSSYEQYFGPGTRLTVT.

CDR3 loop: CASSSGDRGHRNQPQHF. The CDR3 nucleotides are TGTGCCAGCAGTTCGGGCGACAGGGGGCACAGGAATCAGCCCCAGCATTTT. The rearrangement joins TRBV28 to TRBJ1-5; 10 bases are shared with TRBD1. The CDR3 spans 17 residues. Trimming cost V 4 bases and J 4 bases; bases outside gene matches: 10. Looked up from germline, CDR1 is MDHEN and CDR2 is SYDVKM.

The count of this clone is one. The chain joins TRBV7-3 to TRBJ2-1; 8 bases are a match to TRBD1. This CDR3 has 15 residues. V shed 3 bases and J 7 bases; nucleotides not matched to a gene: 8. Germline CDR1 reads SGHTA; CDR2 reads FQGTGA. The CDR3 here is CASSFRQGLLNEQFF. CDR3 nucleotides: TGTGCCAGCAGCTTCCGACAGGGGTTATTGAATGAGCAGTTCTTC. The full variable domain, its missing parts supplied by reference TRBV7-3 and TRBJ2-1, is GAGVSQTPSNKVTEKGKYVELRCDPISGHTALYWYRQSLGQGPEFLIYFQGTGAADDSGLPNDRFFAVRPEGSVSTLKIQRTERGDSAVYLCASSFRQGLLNEQFFGPGTRLTVL.

The chain has TRBV27 and TRBJ1-2; D remains unclear. CDR3 size: 15 residues. Germline assignment: CDR1 MNHEY and CDR2 SMNVEV (reference sequence). V lost 4 bases to trimming and J lost 4 bases, with 16 bases between them. The CDR3: CASSSLADPFYGYTF. Here the CDR3 DNA reads TGTGCCAGCAGTTCGTTGGCAGACCCTTTCTATGGCTACACCTTC.

CDR3 sequence reads: CASSSRDRGGTDTQYF. CDR3 bases: TGTGCCAGCAGCTCCCGGGACAGGGGTGGCACAGATACGCAGTATTTT. V and J are TRBV11-3 and TRBJ2-3; 10 bases align to TRBD1. Germline V lookup: CDR1 SGHNT, CDR2 YENEEA. This CDR3 has 16 residues. J gave up 1 base and V 4 bases, and 5 bases lay outside the gene matches.

The rearrangement uses TRBV15 and TRBJ2-3, with D perhaps being TRBD1 or TRBD2 (5 bases each). Germline-derived CDR1 and CDR2 are LNHNV and YYDKDF (reference sequence). The V end was cut by 8 bases, the J end by 4 bases, with 16 bases between. The CDR3 spans 14 residues. CDR3 nucleotide sequence: TGTGCCACCGAGGATGATCGAGGGGCAGATACGCAGTATTTT. The encoded protein is CATEDDRGADTQYF.

This clone was seen a single time. The CDR3 sequence is CASSFGTSDNEQFF. The CDR3 DNA reads TGTGCCAGCAGCTTTGGGACTAGCGACAATGAGCAGTTCTTC. The gene calls are TRBV7-3 and TRBJ2-1, with 10 bases aligning to TRBD2. V trimming: 3 bases; J trimming: 5 bases; junction bases outside the gene matches: 1. In germline, CDR1 is SGHTA, CDR2 FQGTGA. This CDR3 is 14 amino acids long.

The rearrangement joins TRBV10-1 to TRBJ2-3, with D perhaps matching TRBD2 (6 bases). This CDR3 region has 13 residues. CDR1 is WNHNN and CDR2 is SYGVQD in the germline V gene (reference sequence). Trimming left V 3 bases short and J 6 bases short, with 10 bases between. CDR3 coding DNA: TGCGCCAGCAGTGATTCCCTAGCGGATACGCAGTATTTT. Its protein product is CASSDSLADTQYF.